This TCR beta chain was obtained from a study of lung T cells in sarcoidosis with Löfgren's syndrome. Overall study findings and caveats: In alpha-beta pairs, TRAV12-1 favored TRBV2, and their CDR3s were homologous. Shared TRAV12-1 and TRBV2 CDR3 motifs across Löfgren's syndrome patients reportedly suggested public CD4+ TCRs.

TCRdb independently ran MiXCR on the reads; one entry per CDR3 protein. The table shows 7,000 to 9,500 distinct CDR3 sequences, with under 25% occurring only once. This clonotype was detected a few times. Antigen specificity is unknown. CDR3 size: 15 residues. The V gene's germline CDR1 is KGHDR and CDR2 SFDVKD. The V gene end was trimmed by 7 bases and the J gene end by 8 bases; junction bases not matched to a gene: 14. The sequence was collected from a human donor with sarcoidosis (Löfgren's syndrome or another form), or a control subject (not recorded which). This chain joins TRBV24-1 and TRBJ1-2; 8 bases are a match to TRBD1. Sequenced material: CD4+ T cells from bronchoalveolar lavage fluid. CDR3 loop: CATSETGTGNRGYTF. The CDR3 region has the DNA TGTGCCACCAGCGAGACAGGGACAGGTAATAGGGGCTACACCTTC.